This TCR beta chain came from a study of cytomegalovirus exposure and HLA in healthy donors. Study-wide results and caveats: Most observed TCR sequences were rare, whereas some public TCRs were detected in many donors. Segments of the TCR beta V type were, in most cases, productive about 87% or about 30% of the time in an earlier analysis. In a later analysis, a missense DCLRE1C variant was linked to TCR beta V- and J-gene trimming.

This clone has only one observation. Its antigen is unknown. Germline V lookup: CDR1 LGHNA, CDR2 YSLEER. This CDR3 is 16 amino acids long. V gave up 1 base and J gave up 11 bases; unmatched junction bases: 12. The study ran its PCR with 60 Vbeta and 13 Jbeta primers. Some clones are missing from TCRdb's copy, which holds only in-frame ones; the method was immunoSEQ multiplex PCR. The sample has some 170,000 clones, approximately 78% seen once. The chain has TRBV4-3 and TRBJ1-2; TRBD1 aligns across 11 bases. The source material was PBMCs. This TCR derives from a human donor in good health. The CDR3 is CASSQVRNSGQGAYTF. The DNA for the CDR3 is TGCGCCAGCAGCCAAGTTCGAAACTCAGGACAGGGGGCATACACCTTC.